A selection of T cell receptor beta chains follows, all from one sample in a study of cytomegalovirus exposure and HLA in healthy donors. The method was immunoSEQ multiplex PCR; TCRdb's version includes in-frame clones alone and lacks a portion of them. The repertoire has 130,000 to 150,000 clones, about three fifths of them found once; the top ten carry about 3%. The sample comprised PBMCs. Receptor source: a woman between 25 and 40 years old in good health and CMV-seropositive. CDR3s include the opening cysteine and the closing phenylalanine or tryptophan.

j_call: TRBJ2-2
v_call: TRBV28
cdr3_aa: CASSSLAGENTGELFF

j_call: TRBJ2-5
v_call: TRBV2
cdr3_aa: CASSADGGAMVTQYF

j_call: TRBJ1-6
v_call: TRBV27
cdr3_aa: CASSLAPGSTYHSPLHF

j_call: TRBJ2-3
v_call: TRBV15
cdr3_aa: CATSRAKGLEGADTQYF

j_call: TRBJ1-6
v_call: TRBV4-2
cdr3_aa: CASSQDRIGGGSPLHF

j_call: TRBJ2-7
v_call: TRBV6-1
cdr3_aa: CASRDRTPGEQYF

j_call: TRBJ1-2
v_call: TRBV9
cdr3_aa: CASSVSGLGGYTF

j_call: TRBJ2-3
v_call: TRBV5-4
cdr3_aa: CASSLGGGTSGFTDTQYF

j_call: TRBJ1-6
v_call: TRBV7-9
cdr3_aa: CASSRTGTEDFSPLHF

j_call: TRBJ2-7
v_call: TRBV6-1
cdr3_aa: CASYAPTGGNEQYF

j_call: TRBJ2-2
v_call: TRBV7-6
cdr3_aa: CASSELGQGNTGELFF

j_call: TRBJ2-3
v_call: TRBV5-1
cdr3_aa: CASSLGGTMGDTQYF

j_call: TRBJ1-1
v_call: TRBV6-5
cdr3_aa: CASTGVGTEAFF

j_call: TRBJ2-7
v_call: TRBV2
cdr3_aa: CATDSGGSYEQYF

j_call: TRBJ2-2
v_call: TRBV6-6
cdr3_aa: CASRPEGATGELFF

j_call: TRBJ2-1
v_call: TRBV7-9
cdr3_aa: CASSLELSLDEQFF

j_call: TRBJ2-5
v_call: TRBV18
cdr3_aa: CASSPRPKGRGETQYF

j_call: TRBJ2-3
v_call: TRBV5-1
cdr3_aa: CASSGIAGATDTQYF

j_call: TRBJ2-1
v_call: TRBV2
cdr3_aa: CASNPRSSYNEQFF

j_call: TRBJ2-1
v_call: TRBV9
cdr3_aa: CASGTGGGYNEQFF

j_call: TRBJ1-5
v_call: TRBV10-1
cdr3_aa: CASSRQGINQPQHF

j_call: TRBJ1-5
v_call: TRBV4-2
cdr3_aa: CASSQETRQPQHF

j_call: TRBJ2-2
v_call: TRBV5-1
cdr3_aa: CASSLRDAGTGELFF

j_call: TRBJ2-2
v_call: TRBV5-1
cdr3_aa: CASRLAGDTGELFF

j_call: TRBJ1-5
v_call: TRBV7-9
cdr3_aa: CASSPASGGNQPQHF

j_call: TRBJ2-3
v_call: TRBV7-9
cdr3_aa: CASSFGLAGDTQYF

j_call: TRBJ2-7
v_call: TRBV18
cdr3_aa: CFVGVGQWAYEQYF